This TCR beta chain was documented in a study of shared clonotypes between healthy human individuals. Study observations and caveats: Large depth notwithstanding, sorted-subset sequencing proved incomplete by rarefaction. Larger estimated richness was generally seen in naive subsets than in memory subsets. Shared clonotypes: 4.5% to 6.5% naive CD4, about 3.5% naive CD8, less than 2.5% memory CD4, over 0.3% memory CD8.

The ends were cut back, 6 bases at V and 3 bases at J, with 19 bases in the middle. CDR1 is MDHEN and CDR2 is SYDVKM in the germline V gene. The CDR3 runs to 16 residues. Data came from immunoSEQ multiplex PCR; TCRdb stores just in-frame clones and leaves some out. The repertoire holds about 1.5 million clones, 95% to 99% seen once, with around 0.47% in the top ten. As regards this clone: The antigen is unknown.

Participating donors were healthy, HIV-negative adults free of recent acute infections or vaccinations. The sequencing input was naive CD4+ T cells sorted from blood. Subset reported: CD45RA+ positively selected. The clonotype was recovered from a man aged 25 to 45 in good health. The chain is built from TRBV28 and TRBJ2-3; a weak D match, TRBD2 (5 bases). CDR3 in amino acids: CASRPEGGVGTDTQYF. The CDR3 DNA reads TGTGCCAGCAGGCCCGAGGGTGGTGTTGGGACAGATACGCAGTATTTT.